One and the same sample provided the 9 T cell receptor beta chains below, sequenced in a study of T cells in Graves' hyperthyroidism and ophthalmopathy. Amplified TCR beta CDR3 regions derived from RNA transcripts. HTBI primers were employed in a first-round RT-PCR of the TCR CDR3. TCRdb reanalysed the multiplex PCR reads using MiXCR and keeps one entry per CDR3 protein. The sample includes 300,000 to 500,000 distinct CDR3 sequences, about 15% of them seen just once. The sample taken for sequencing was blood. The receptors here all came from a woman in her thirties with Graves' hyperthyroidism.

The chain joins TRBV30 to TRBJ1-2, with 7 bases fitting TRBD1. Trimming at V came to 7 bases and at J to 0 bases, leaving 11 bases not matched to a gene. The length of the CDR3 is 15 residues. CDR1 GTSNPN and CDR2 SVGIG come from the germline V gene (reference sequence). The CDR3, as DNA: TGTGCCTTAGAGGTAAAGGGACAGACTAACTATGGCTACACCTTC. Its protein product is CALEVKGQTNYGYTF.

This clonotype was found a few times. This chain links TRBV7-9 with TRBJ2-7; D is perhaps TRBD2 (6 bases). Between the trimmed V and J ends, which lost 8 bases and 6 bases, there was a span of 14 bases. The CDR3 runs to 12 residues. Germline V lookup: CDR1 SEHNR, CDR2 FQNEAQ (reference sequence). The CDR3 DNA sequence: TGTGCCAGCCACTCGGGGGTCGGCGAGCAGTACTTC. Encoded protein: CASHSGVGEQYF.

The J gene is TRBJ2-6, the V gene TRBV6-2 or TRBV6-3, with D possibly TRBD2 on 6 matching bases. V dropped 6 bases and J dropped 2 bases, with 14 bases sitting between them. This CDR3 has 16 residues. CDR1 MNHEY and CDR2 SVGEGT come from the germline V gene. CDR3 DNA: TGTGCCAGCAGGCCCCGGGAGAAGGCTGGGGCCAACGTCCTGACTTTC. Translating gives CASRPREKAGANVLTF.

V usage is TRBV29-1 and J usage is TRBJ2-3; tentatively, D is TRBD2 (6 bases). The germline CDR1 and CDR2 sequences are SQVTM and ANQGSEA. The CDR3 covers 15 residues. Trimming stripped 1 base from V and 2 bases from J, with 13 bases between. The CDR3 loop is CSVEGSSGTTDTQYF. The CDR3 nucleotides read TGCAGCGTTGAAGGAAGTAGCGGAACCACAGATACGCAGTATTTT.

This clonotype was recorded a few times. The rearrangement uses TRBV29-1 and TRBJ2-3; the match to TRBD2 covers 9 bases. This CDR3 region has 15 residues. J gave up 5 bases and V 6 bases, and 12 bases lay outside the gene matches. CDR1 is SQVTM, CDR2 ANQGSEA, per germline. The CDR3 region has the DNA TGCAGCGTCAACAACCCTAGCGGGAAAATAGATACGCAGTATTTT. Encoded protein: CSVNNPSGKIDTQYF.

V usage is TRBV12-3 or TRBV12-4 and J usage is TRBJ2-3; D remains ambiguous. Trimming stripped 2 bases from V and 8 bases from J, with 8 bases between. The CDR3 runs 12 residues. This chain's CDR3 is CASSLYLRTQYF. The CDR3 nucleotides are TGTGCCAGCAGTTTATACCTGCGTACGCAGTATTTT.

Only a few counts were recorded for this clonotype. This chain joins TRBV20-1 and TRBJ1-5, with D tentatively TRBD1 (6 bases). The germline V gene has CDR1 DFQATT and CDR2 SNEGSKA (reference sequence). V lost 4 bases, J lost 6 bases, and 16 bases lay in between. The CDR3 sequence is 14 residues long. The DNA of the CDR3 is TGCAGTGCTACCGGCCAGGGGAAGTTTCAGCCCCAGCATTTT. It codes for CSATGQGKFQPQHF.

This chain connects TRBV5-5 to TRBJ1-1, with D possibly matching TRBD1 (5 bases). Trimming took 4 bases from V and 8 from J, leaving 15 bases between them. The CDR3 is 13 amino acids. Per germline, CDR1 SGHKS and CDR2 YYEKEE (reference sequence). The CDR3, as DNA: TGTGCCAGCAGCACTGGTCAGGGACCGGAAGCTTTCTTT. Protein: CASSTGQGPEAFF.

The sample holds many counts of this clonotype. V usage is TRBV12-3 or TRBV12-4 and J usage is TRBJ1-2; no firm D call. The CDR3 is 12 amino acids. Trimming stripped 6 bases from V and 2 bases from J, with 7 bases between. CDR3 in DNA: TGTGCCAGCAGCCTAGACAACTATGGCTACACCTTC. Amino acids: CASSLDNYGYTF.